Described below is a single T cell receptor (beta chain) sequence and its context. This sample is drawn from a study of blood T cell repertoires in COVID-19. On the study more broadly: T cells, B-cell-depleted T cells, or PBMCs supplied cDNA or gDNA.

CDR1 is MNHEY and CDR2 is SVGAGI in the germline V gene. The ends were cut back, 4 bases at V and 0 bases at J, with 7 bases in the middle. The CDR3 has 15 residues. The study drew participants aged about 18 to 89 years from some 24 US areas. Donors were grouped by their self-reported clinical history. As handled by the study authors: Counts of nucleated cells, estimated from reference gene primer amplification, were obtained. Profiling relied on immunoSEQ multiplex PCR, and the TCRdb table lists in-frame clones only, not all of them. V, J and clone size derive from that table, while D and trimming were established from the DNA sequence. Of some 380,000 clones in the sample, over 75% were seen once.

This chain links TRBV6-5 with TRBJ1-6; weak D call: TRBD1 (5 bases). The TCR originated in a woman between 35 and 50 years old with acute COVID-19. Material: PBMCs or T cells enriched from blood (not recorded which). The CDR3 loop reads CASSWTSSYNSPLHF. CDR3 in DNA: TGTGCCAGCAGTTGGACAAGCTCCTATAATTCACCCCTCCACTTT.